The T cell receptor (beta chain) described here comes from a study of OX40 agonist ivuxolimab in advanced cancers. This clone was detected a few times. This table comes from immunoSEQ multiplex PCR, and its TCRdb copy is limited to in-frame clones, with some not included. This table has roughly 59,000 clones, around 85% appearing once. This CDR3 is 14 amino acids long. Sequencing used CD4+ or CD8+ T cells sorted from blood, obtained in a trial of the OX40 agonist ivuxolimab. The chain couples TRBV21-1 to TRBJ2-7; TRBD2, the D gene given by the table, was not confirmed from the DNA. TRBV21-1 is noted as a pseudogene. The sequence derives from an adult with an advanced solid tumor such as melanoma, head and neck, liver or kidney cancer. CDR3 loop: CASSKRGCSYEQYF. The DNA of the CDR3 is TGTGCCAGCAGCAAGCGGGGATGCTCCTACGAGCAGTACTTC.